The rows below give T cell receptor beta chains drawn from one sample of a study of CD8 T cells in Susac syndrome. Via MiXCR, TCRdb re-called the immunoSEQ multiplex PCR reads, giving one row per CDR3 protein. The sample includes about 300,000 distinct CDR3 sequences, just over 90% of them seen just once. Sequenced sample: CD4+ T cells from PBMCs. The source is a human donor with multiple sclerosis. Each CDR3 is given with its conserved first and last residue. The order of the fields is V gene, J gene, clone size, D gene, CDR3 DNA, CDR3 protein. A D gene is named only where the DNA matches it firmly. Clone size is given for some rows only: seen once, a few or many times, or a class if the clone is expanded.

v_gene: TRBV12-3/TRBV12-4; j_gene: TRBJ2-7; abundance: -; d_gene: -; CDR3nt: TGTGCCAGCACCTCTCGGCTCCCCTACGAGCAGTACTTC; CDR3aa: CASTSRLPYEQYF
v_gene: TRBV12-3/TRBV12-4; j_gene: TRBJ2-1; abundance: -; d_gene: -; CDR3nt: TGTGCCAGCAGTTTAACTATGCGGGGGCCCTCCTACAATGAGCAGTTCTTC; CDR3aa: CASSLTMRGPSYNEQFF
v_gene: TRBV29-1; j_gene: TRBJ2-3; abundance: -; d_gene: -; CDR3nt: TGCAGCGTTGAGGGGAAGGAGCCAAGCACAGATACGCAGTATTTT; CDR3aa: CSVEGKEPSTDTQYF
v_gene: TRBV18; j_gene: TRBJ2-6; abundance: -; d_gene: TRBD1; CDR3nt: TGTGCCAGCTCAACAGCCGGGACAGGGGGTTCTGGGGCCAACGTCCTGACTTTC; CDR3aa: CASSTAGTGGSGANVLTF
v_gene: TRBV7-8; j_gene: TRBJ2-7; abundance: -; d_gene: -; CDR3nt: TGTGCCAGCAGCTTAGAGGGACAGGGCCCTAGCGGGAGCTACGAGCAGTACTTC; CDR3aa: CASSLEGQGPSGSYEQYF
v_gene: TRBV5-5; j_gene: TRBJ1-4; abundance: once; d_gene: TRBD1; CDR3nt: TGTGCCAGCAGGGTGACAGGGGAAAATGAAAAACTGTTTTTT; CDR3aa: CASRVTGENEKLFF
v_gene: TRBV20-1; j_gene: TRBJ2-5; abundance: -; d_gene: -; CDR3nt: TGCAGTGCTGGGGAACCGACTCGCCCGGACGAGACCCAGTACTTC; CDR3aa: CSAGEPTRPDETQYF
v_gene: TRBV6-5; j_gene: TRBJ2-2; abundance: -; d_gene: -; CDR3nt: TGTGCCAGCAGTTACTCTCGATTTAGGACAGTAGCCGGGGAGCTGTTTTTT; CDR3aa: CASSYSRFRTVAGELFF
v_gene: TRBV5-1; j_gene: TRBJ2-1; abundance: once; d_gene: TRBD2; CDR3nt: TGCGCCAGCAGCGCGGCACTAGCGGGAGGCCACAATGAGCAGTTCTTC; CDR3aa: CASSAALAGGHNEQFF
v_gene: TRBV25-1; j_gene: TRBJ2-1; abundance: -; d_gene: TRBD2; CDR3nt: TGTGCCAGCAGTGAAATGGGCCGGGCTAGCGGAGGAGAGGAGCAGTTCTTC; CDR3aa: CASSEMGRASGGEEQFF
v_gene: TRBV6-2/TRBV6-3; j_gene: TRBJ2-3; abundance: -; d_gene: TRBD2; CDR3nt: TGTGCCAGCAGTTACCTGCTAGCGGGGAACACAGATACGCAGTATTTT; CDR3aa: CASSYLLAGNTDTQYF
v_gene: TRBV13; j_gene: TRBJ1-2; abundance: few; d_gene: -; CDR3nt: TGTGCCAGCAGCTTAGAGGGGCGGGGCAACTATGGCTACACCTTC; CDR3aa: CASSLEGRGNYGYTF
v_gene: TRBV18; j_gene: TRBJ2-3; abundance: -; d_gene: TRBD2; CDR3nt: TGTGCCAGCTCACCACCGACTAGCGTAGATACGCAGTATTTT; CDR3aa: CASSPPTSVDTQYF
v_gene: TRBV18; j_gene: TRBJ2-2; abundance: -; d_gene: -; CDR3nt: TGTGCCAGCTCACCCGGGACCGGGAACACCGGGGAGCTGTTTTTT; CDR3aa: CASSPGTGNTGELFF
v_gene: TRBV5-4; j_gene: TRBJ2-1; abundance: -; d_gene: -; CDR3nt: TGTGCCAGCAGCTTGGGACTAGTGGGGTATGAAGGGCAGTTCTTC; CDR3aa: CASSLGLVGYEGQFF
v_gene: TRBV27; j_gene: TRBJ1-2; abundance: -; d_gene: -; CDR3nt: TGTGCCAGCAGTCCCACACGGGACTATGGCTACACCTTC; CDR3aa: CASSPTRDYGYTF
v_gene: TRBV20-1; j_gene: TRBJ2-7; abundance: -; d_gene: -; CDR3nt: TGCAGTGCTAGAGAAGCCGGGTCCGAGCAGTACTTC; CDR3aa: CSAREAGSEQYF
v_gene: TRBV11-1; j_gene: TRBJ2-4; abundance: -; d_gene: -; CDR3nt: TGTGCCAGCAGCCCACAGGCTTCCAAAAACATTCAGTACTTC; CDR3aa: CASSPQASKNIQYF
v_gene: TRBV7-9; j_gene: TRBJ2-2; abundance: -; d_gene: TRBD2; CDR3nt: TGTGCCAGCAGCTTAGTAGCGGGAGTGAACACCGGGGAGCTGTTTTTT; CDR3aa: CASSLVAGVNTGELFF
v_gene: TRBV6-1; j_gene: TRBJ1-4; abundance: -; d_gene: -; CDR3nt: TGTGCCAGCACTCTACGCCTCCCTCGGGGGGCGGCTGAAAAACTGTTTTTT; CDR3aa: CASTLRLPRGAAEKLFF
v_gene: TRBV28; j_gene: TRBJ1-5; abundance: -; d_gene: TRBD1; CDR3nt: TGTGCCAGCAGCTTCGGGGACAGGGACAATCAGCCCCAGCATTTT; CDR3aa: CASSFGDRDNQPQHF
v_gene: TRBV7-3; j_gene: TRBJ2-7; abundance: -; d_gene: -; CDR3nt: TGTGCCAGCAGCTTAAGGCACTCGAGCGAGCAGTACTTC; CDR3aa: CASSLRHSSEQYF
v_gene: TRBV18; j_gene: TRBJ1-3; abundance: once; d_gene: -; CDR3nt: TGTGCCAGCTCACCGACAACCAGGAACACCATATATTTT; CDR3aa: CASSPTTRNTIYF
v_gene: TRBV4-1; j_gene: TRBJ1-4; abundance: -; d_gene: -; CDR3nt: TGCGCCAGCAGCCAGGTCGACAGAGGTAATGAAAAACTGTTTTTT; CDR3aa: CASSQVDRGNEKLFF
v_gene: TRBV5-4; j_gene: TRBJ2-3; abundance: few; d_gene: -; CDR3nt: TGTGCCAGCAGCTCGGGACTTGCCGGAGATACGCAGTATTTT; CDR3aa: CASSSGLAGDTQYF
v_gene: TRBV3-1; j_gene: TRBJ2-7; abundance: few; d_gene: TRBD1; CDR3nt: TGTGCCAGCAGCCTGGACAGGGTTGGATACGAGCAGTACTTC; CDR3aa: CASSLDRVGYEQYF
v_gene: TRBV7-2; j_gene: TRBJ2-7; abundance: -; d_gene: -; CDR3nt: TGTGCCAGCAGCTTAGCGCTAATGTACGAGCAGTACTTC; CDR3aa: CASSLALMYEQYF
v_gene: TRBV7-9; j_gene: TRBJ1-5; abundance: -; d_gene: TRBD1; CDR3nt: TGTGCCAGCAGCCCGGGGGACAGGGCGCTTGATAATCAGCCCCAGCATTTT; CDR3aa: CASSPGDRALDNQPQHF
v_gene: TRBV19; j_gene: TRBJ1-2; abundance: -; d_gene: TRBD1; CDR3nt: TGTGCCAGTAGTATGCGCCGGGATACGGCACAGGGGTATGGCTACACCTTC; CDR3aa: CASSMRRDTAQGYGYTF
v_gene: TRBV7-9; j_gene: TRBJ2-1; abundance: -; d_gene: -; CDR3nt: TGTGCCAGCACCCGGGGCGGAGTTCGGGAGAATGAGCAGTTCTTC; CDR3aa: CASTRGGVRENEQFF
v_gene: TRBV19; j_gene: TRBJ2-2; abundance: -; d_gene: TRBD2; CDR3nt: TGTGCCAGCAAGAGAGGGACCGGGGGGAGCACCGGGGAGCTGTTTTTT; CDR3aa: CASKRGTGGSTGELFF
v_gene: TRBV12-5; j_gene: TRBJ1-1; abundance: once; d_gene: -; CDR3nt: TGTGCTAGTGGTTTGGTACCGGTGTGGGGACGGGAGGCTTTCTTT; CDR3aa: CASGLVPVWGREAFF
v_gene: TRBV19; j_gene: TRBJ1-5; abundance: once; d_gene: -; CDR3nt: TGTGCCTCCCACCCACAGGGAGGTCTTAGCAATCAGCCCCAGCATTTT; CDR3aa: CASHPQGGLSNQPQHF
v_gene: TRBV2; j_gene: TRBJ2-2; abundance: once; d_gene: -; CDR3nt: TGTGCCAGCAGTGAGTGGGTGGCCGGGGAGCTGTTTTTT; CDR3aa: CASSEWVAGELFF
v_gene: TRBV12-3/TRBV12-4; j_gene: TRBJ1-3; abundance: -; d_gene: -; CDR3nt: TGTGCCAGCAGCCCTGACCCAGAGGAAAACACCATATATTTT; CDR3aa: CASSPDPEENTIYF
v_gene: TRBV7-2; j_gene: TRBJ2-1; abundance: -; d_gene: -; CDR3nt: TGTGCCAGCAGCTTAGCATCACGCGGCAATGAGCAGTTCTTC; CDR3aa: CASSLASRGNEQFF
v_gene: TRBV6-5; j_gene: TRBJ2-3; abundance: -; d_gene: -; CDR3nt: TGTGCCCCCCTACGGGGCAGGGACGGGGCAGATACGCAGTATTTT; CDR3aa: CAPLRGRDGADTQYF
v_gene: TRBV5-8; j_gene: TRBJ2-3; abundance: -; d_gene: -; CDR3nt: TGTGCCAGCAGCGTTCAGGGGCCTGACACAGATACGCAGTATTTT; CDR3aa: CASSVQGPDTDTQYF
v_gene: TRBV30; j_gene: TRBJ1-4; abundance: -; d_gene: TRBD1; CDR3nt: TGTGCCTGGAGTGCGACCGGGACAGGGCTGGGAGAACTGTTTTTT; CDR3aa: CAWSATGTGLGELFF
v_gene: TRBV20-1; j_gene: TRBJ2-5; abundance: -; d_gene: -; CDR3nt: TGCAGTGCTAGAGATAGCCGGCAGGTCCAAGAGACCCAGTACTTC; CDR3aa: CSARDSRQVQETQYF
v_gene: TRBV20-1; j_gene: TRBJ1-2; abundance: -; d_gene: -; CDR3nt: TGCAGTGCTAGCGGGGACCGCGTCCATAACTATGGCTACACCTTC; CDR3aa: CSASGDRVHNYGYTF
v_gene: TRBV11-3; j_gene: TRBJ2-1; abundance: -; d_gene: TRBD2; CDR3nt: TGTGCCAGCTCCGTAGCGGGAGATCACTACAATGAGCAGTTCTTC; CDR3aa: CASSVAGDHYNEQFF
v_gene: TRBV6-1; j_gene: TRBJ2-2; abundance: -; d_gene: -; CDR3nt: TGTGCCAGCAGGGGGGGACAGCCGAGCACCGGGGAGCTGTTTTTT; CDR3aa: CASRGGQPSTGELFF
v_gene: TRBV27; j_gene: TRBJ2-7; abundance: once; d_gene: -; CDR3nt: TGTGCCAGCAGTTCCTCGGGACTTACCTACGAGCAGTACTTC; CDR3aa: CASSSSGLTYEQYF
v_gene: TRBV18; j_gene: TRBJ2-1; abundance: -; d_gene: -; CDR3nt: TGTGCCAGCTCACCATTAGAACCGCTAGAGCAGTTCTTC; CDR3aa: CASSPLEPLEQFF
v_gene: TRBV29-1; j_gene: TRBJ2-3; abundance: -; d_gene: -; CDR3nt: TGCAGCGTTGCCGCTTTCGGGAACACAGATACGCAGTATTTT; CDR3aa: CSVAAFGNTDTQYF
v_gene: TRBV4-2; j_gene: TRBJ2-1; abundance: -; d_gene: TRBD2; CDR3nt: TGTGCCAGCAGCCAAAAAGAGGTGACGGGGGGATCAACCAATGAGCAGTTCTTC; CDR3aa: CASSQKEVTGGSTNEQFF
v_gene: TRBV6-1; j_gene: TRBJ1-5; abundance: -; d_gene: -; CDR3nt: TGTGCCAGCAGTCGCACGACACTGGGCGGGGGCAATCAGCCCCAGCATTTT; CDR3aa: CASSRTTLGGGNQPQHF
v_gene: TRBV29-1; j_gene: TRBJ1-1; abundance: -; d_gene: TRBD1; CDR3nt: TGCAGCCTCTCCCGGACAGGGGGCACTGAAGCTTTCTTT; CDR3aa: CSLSRTGGTEAFF
v_gene: TRBV7-9; j_gene: TRBJ1-1; abundance: -; d_gene: TRBD1; CDR3nt: TGTGCCAGCAGCCTCCCACAGGGGGCAGGCAACACTGAAGCTTTCTTT; CDR3aa: CASSLPQGAGNTEAFF
v_gene: TRBV12-3/TRBV12-4; j_gene: TRBJ2-5; abundance: -; d_gene: -; CDR3nt: TGTGCCAGCAGTTTAAGGCGTGGGCTCCGGAGGGAGACCCAGTACTTC; CDR3aa: CASSLRRGLRRETQYF
v_gene: TRBV5-1; j_gene: TRBJ2-4; abundance: -; d_gene: -; CDR3nt: TGCGCCAGCAGCTCAACTACTCTTGGCGAAAACATTCAGTACTTC; CDR3aa: CASSSTTLGENIQYF
v_gene: TRBV12-3/TRBV12-4; j_gene: TRBJ2-3; abundance: once; d_gene: TRBD2; CDR3nt: TGTGCCAGTCAGCGGGGGGGCACAGATACGCAGTATTTT; CDR3aa: CASQRGGTDTQYF